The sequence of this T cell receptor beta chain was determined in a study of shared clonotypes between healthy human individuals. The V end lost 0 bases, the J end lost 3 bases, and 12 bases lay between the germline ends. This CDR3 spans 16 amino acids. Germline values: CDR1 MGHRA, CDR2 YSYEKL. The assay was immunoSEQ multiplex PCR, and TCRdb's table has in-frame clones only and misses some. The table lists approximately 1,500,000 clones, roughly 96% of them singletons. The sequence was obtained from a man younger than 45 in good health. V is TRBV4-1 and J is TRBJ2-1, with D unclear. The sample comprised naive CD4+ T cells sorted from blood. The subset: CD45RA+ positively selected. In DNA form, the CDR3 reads TGCGCCAGCAGCCAAGAGTTTAGAGTTCTCTACAATGAGCAGTTCTTC. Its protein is CASSQEFRVLYNEQFF.